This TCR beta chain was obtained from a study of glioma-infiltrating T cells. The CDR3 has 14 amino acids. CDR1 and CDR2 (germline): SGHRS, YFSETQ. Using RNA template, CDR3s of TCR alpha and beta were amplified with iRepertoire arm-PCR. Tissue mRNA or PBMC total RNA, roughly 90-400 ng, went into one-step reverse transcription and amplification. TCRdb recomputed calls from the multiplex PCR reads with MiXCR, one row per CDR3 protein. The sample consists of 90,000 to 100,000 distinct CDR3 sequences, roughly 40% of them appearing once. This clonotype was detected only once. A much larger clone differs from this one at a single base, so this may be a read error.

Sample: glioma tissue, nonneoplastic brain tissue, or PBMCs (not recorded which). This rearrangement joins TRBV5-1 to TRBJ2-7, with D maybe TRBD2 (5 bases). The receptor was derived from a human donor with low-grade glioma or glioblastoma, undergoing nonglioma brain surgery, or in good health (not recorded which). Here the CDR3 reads CASSLDSYDYGQYF. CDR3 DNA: TGCGCCAGCAGCTTGGACTCGTACGACTACGGGCAGTACTTC.